Below, 13 T cell receptor beta chains from the same sample are listed, as sequenced in a study of CD8+ T cells in alopecia areata. Regarding treatment: oral pan-JAK inhibitor, 5-10 mg twice daily. Following RNA extraction, reverse transcription yielded cDNA that acted as the sequencing template. Profiling relied on immunoSEQ multiplex PCR, and the TCRdb table lists in-frame clones only, not all of them. Of more than 90,000 clones listed, roughly 58% are singletons. The material sequenced was CD8+ T cells sorted from blood, taken at week 4, from a patient treated with tofacitinib. These receptors originate from a human donor with alopecia areata.

This clone showed up just once. V and J are TRBV18 and TRBJ2-5; D gene unclear. V was clipped by 2 bases and J by 3 bases, with 7 bases between them. The CDR3 loop spans 13 amino acids. Per germline, CDR1 KGHSH and CDR2 LQKENI. Written as DNA, the CDR3 is TGTGCCAGCTCACCAGTCGATGAAGAGACCCAGTACTTC. Protein sequence: CASSPVDEETQYF. Complete variable domain (other parts from reference TRBV18 and TRBJ2-5): NAGVMQNPRHLVRRRGQEARLRCSPMKGHSHVYWYRQLPEEGLKFMVYLQKENIIDESGMPKERFSAEFPKEGPSILRIQQVVRGDSAAYFCASSPVDEETQYFGPGTRLLVL.

The chain links TRBV2 to TRBJ1-2; unclear D gene. The CDR3 is 14 amino acids. Germline V gene sequence: CDR1 SNHLY, CDR2 FYNNEI. Deletions cut 3 bases from V and 2 bases from J, with 10 bases between. The CDR3, as DNA: TGTGCCAGCAGTGAGAAAAGGGAGAACTATGGCTACACCTTC. Protein product: CASSEKRENYGYTF.

This rearrangement joins TRBV19 to TRBJ1-2, with D possibly matching TRBD1 (6 bases). Germline CDR1 and CDR2: LNHDA and SQIVND (reference sequence). The V and J ends lost 3 bases and 4 bases respectively, with 15 bases between them. This CDR3 has 15 residues. The DNA for the CDR3 is TGTGCCAGTAGTATTTCCATAGACAGGTTCTATGGCTACACCTTC. It encodes CASSISIDRFYGYTF. Filled out from reference TRBV19 and TRBJ1-2, the complete variable domain reads DGGITQSPKYLFRKEGQNVTLSCEQNLNHDAMYWYRQDPGQGLRLIYYSQIVNDFQKGDIAEGYSVSREKKESFPLTVTSAQKNPTAFYLCASSISIDRFYGYTFGSGTRLTVV.

The chain combines TRBV29-1 with TRBJ2-1, with D perhaps TRBD1 (6 bases). CDR3 length: 11 amino acids. With 6 bases removed from V and 8 bases from J, the gap between germline ends came to 11 bases. In germline, CDR1 is SQVTM, CDR2 ANQGSEA. The CDR3 nucleotides are TGCAGCGTGGCTGGGACATATGAGCAGTTCTTC. Translated, it gives CSVAGTYEQFF.

This clone was observed a few times. The chain carries TRBV7-8 and TRBJ2-2; unclear D gene. From germline, CDR1 is SGHVS and CDR2 FQNEAQ. V was shortened by 1 base and J by 6 bases, with 15 bases between the two germline ends. The CDR3 has 16 residues. The CDR3 nucleotides read TGTGCCAGCAGCTTAGGGCCTGGGTTTGGGGCCGGGGAGCTGTTTTTT. This encodes CASSLGPGFGAGELFF.

The CDR3 DNA is TGTGCCATCCGGGCAGGGGGTCAAGAGACCCAGTACTTC. Translating gives CAIRAGGQETQYF. The V and J genes are TRBV10-3 and TRBJ2-5, with 7 bases matching TRBD1. The V segment lost 8 bases and the J segment 2 bases; nucleotides outside the gene matches: 5. The CDR3 extends over 13 amino acids. CDR1 ENHRY and CDR2 SYGVKD come from the germline V gene.

This clone was seen only a few times. J is TRBJ1-2 and V is TRBV29-1, with no clear D. The CDR3 runs to 13 residues. Trimming cost V 3 bases and J 4 bases, with 12 bases left between them. Germline CDR1 reads SQVTM; CDR2 reads ANQGSEA. The CDR3 protein is CSVDEDSGYGYTF. Written as DNA, the CDR3 is TGCAGCGTTGATGAGGATTCTGGCTATGGCTACACCTTC.

The chain couples TRBV6-5 to TRBJ1-2; 7 positions agree with TRBD1. Germline assignment: CDR1 MNHEY and CDR2 SVGAGI. The CDR3 has 16 amino acids. Germline trimming cut 4 bases from V and 3 bases from J; bases unmatched to any gene: 11. CDR3 DNA: TGTGCCAGCAGTTCGGGAATTGGCAGGGGGGACTATGGCTACACCTTC. It codes for CASSSGIGRGDYGYTF.

This clone was observed a few times. The V gene is TRBV7-9, the J gene TRBJ2-5; 8 bases align to TRBD2. V was clipped by 1 base and J by 2 bases; unmatched bases: 6. CDR1 and CDR2 (germline): SEHNR, FQNEAQ (reference sequence). The CDR3 has 16 amino acids. The CDR3 coding sequence is TGTGCCAGCAGCTTAGGACCGGGAGGGCAGCAAGAGACCCAGTACTTC. Amino acid sequence: CASSLGPGGQQETQYF.

The chain links TRBV6-1 to TRBJ2-7; 9 positions match TRBD1. V lost 1 base, J lost 3 bases, and 4 bases stayed unmatched. The CDR3 length is 15 residues. CDR1 and CDR2 from the germline V gene are MNHNS and SASEGT. Here the CDR3 reads CASSEGVGQGYEQYF. The CDR3 DNA follows: TGTGCCAGCAGTGAAGGTGTGGGACAGGGCTACGAGCAGTACTTC.

This clone has only a few counts. The CDR3 DNA sequence: TGCAGCGTTGAAAGTCGAGGGGCGGACAATGAGCAGTTCTTC. Translating gives CSVESRGADNEQFF. V gene TRBV29-1 combines with J gene TRBJ2-1; D is possibly TRBD1 or TRBD2 (5 bases each). This CDR3 comprises 14 residues. Germline-derived CDR1 and CDR2 are SQVTM and ANQGSEA. Trimming took off 2 bases at V and 5 bases at J, with 13 bases between the two ends.

The J gene is TRBJ2-7, the V gene TRBV30, with D possibly called TRBD1 or TRBD2 (5 bases each). V was clipped by 3 bases and J by 6 bases, with 18 bases between them. This CDR3 comprises 14 residues. Germline V lookup: CDR1 GTSNPN, CDR2 SVGIG (reference sequence). Here the CDR3 DNA reads TGTGCCTGGAGCCCTTGGCAGGGAGTGAGCGAGCAGTACTTC. It translates to CAWSPWQGVSEQYF.

V gene TRBV4-1 combines with J gene TRBJ1-2; tentatively, D is TRBD1 (5 bases). Looked up from germline, CDR1 is MGHRA and CDR2 is YSYEKL. V was clipped by 4 bases and J by 7 bases, with 16 bases between them. The CDR3 extends over 14 amino acids. CDR3 residues: CASSPLPGSPGYTF. CDR3 bases: TGCGCCAGCAGCCCCCTGCCAGGGTCCCCTGGCTACACCTTC.